This is a list of T cell receptor beta chains from one sample in a study of shared clonotypes between healthy human individuals. The repertoire was sequenced with immunoSEQ multiplex PCR; TCRdb's copy has only in-frame clones and lacks some. The table shows 300,000 or so clones, with roughly 70% occurring only once. The sample taken for sequencing was memory CD4+ T cells sorted from blood. The receptors derive from a man younger than 45 in good health. The CDR3 runs from the conserved cysteine through the conserved F or W. The order of the fields is CDR3 length, J gene, D gene, clone size, V gene, CDR3 DNA, CDR3 protein. The D gene is left open where the match is weak. The size field is filled for only some rows; it gives once, few, many or a size class.

>12|TRBJ2-7|TRBD1|.|TRBV10-2
TGCGCCAGCAGTGCCGGGACAGGGTTGAAGTACTTC
CASSAGTGLKYF
>17|TRBJ1-5|.|.|TRBV7-9
TGTGCCAGCAGCTTAGATCTAACAGGGCTTAGCAATCAGCCCCAGCATTTT
CASSLDLTGLSNQPQHF
>18|TRBJ2-6|TRBD1|.|TRBV5-1
TGCGCCAGCAGCTCCCCGGGACAGGGCTTCCGTGGGGCCAACGTCCTGACTTTC
CASSSPGQGFRGANVLTF
>14|TRBJ1-4|TRBD1|.|TRBV11-2
TGTGCCAGCAGCTTAGGACAGGGTACTGAAAAACTGTTTTTT
CASSLGQGTEKLFF
>16|TRBJ1-3|.|.|TRBV4-3
TGCGCCAGCAGCCAAGAGGTCCGGGACTCTGGAAACACCATATATTTT
CASSQEVRDSGNTIYF
>14|TRBJ1-1|.|.|TRBV14
TGTGCCAGCAGCCAACGGATCCAGGGAGCTGGAACTTTCTTT
CASSQRIQGAGTFF
>14|TRBJ2-3|.|few|TRBV18
TGTGCCAGCTCACCGCAGGTTAGCACAGATACGCAGTATTTT
CASSPQVSTDTQYF
>14|TRBJ2-5|.|.|TRBV5-4
TGTGCCAGCAGCTTTAACCATGGGCAAGAGACCCAGTACTTC
CASSFNHGQETQYF
>16|TRBJ2-3|.|many|TRBV25-1
TGTGCCAGCAGTGAACTATCTCCAAGCAGCACAGATACGCAGTATTTT
CASSELSPSSTDTQYF
>16|TRBJ1-5|TRBD1|.|TRBV5-1
TGCGCCAGCAGCTTGACAGGGGGTAATAGCAATCAGCCCCAGCATTTT
CASSLTGGNSNQPQHF
>15|TRBJ1-2|TRBD1|.|TRBV18
TGTGCCAGCTCCGGGGGACAGGGGAAAAGCTATGGCTACACCTTC
CASSGGQGKSYGYTF
>13|TRBJ2-1|.|.|TRBV9
TGTGCCAGCAGCGTAGCGTATTCCGGTGAGCAGTTCTTC
CASSVAYSGEQFF
>13|TRBJ1-1|TRBD1|once|TRBV29-1
TGCAGCGCTAACAGGGGAATGAACACTGAAGCTTTCTTT
CSANRGMNTEAFF
>15|TRBJ2-1|.|.|TRBV4-3
TGCGCCAGCAGCCATGACAGACCGCCCTACAATGAGCAGTTCTTC
CASSHDRPPYNEQFF
>13|TRBJ2-7|TRBD2|.|TRBV2
TGTGCCAGCAAGGAGCGGGAGTCCTACGAGCAGTACTTC
CASKERESYEQYF
>12|TRBJ2-5|.|.|TRBV28
TGTGCCAGCATAAGCGGCGGGGAGACCCAGTACTTC
CASISGGETQYF
>15|TRBJ1-4|.|.|TRBV4-2
TGTGCCAGCAGCCGGCAGGGTGAGGGAAATGAAAAACTGTTTTTT
CASSRQGEGNEKLFF
>16|TRBJ2-3|TRBD2|few|TRBV29-1
TGCAGCGTTGACTCCGGACTAGGTGGAGACACAGATACGCAGTATTTT
CSVDSGLGGDTDTQYF
>14|TRBJ2-7|.|.|TRBV5-1
TGCGCCAGCAGCTTGGCACCGGGATTCGACGAGCAGTACTTC
CASSLAPGFDEQYF
>16|TRBJ2-2|.|.|TRBV18
TGTGCCAGCTCACGAGCCGGGACTTTCAACACCGGGGAGCTGTTTTTT
CASSRAGTFNTGELFF
>14|TRBJ2-7|.|few|TRBV29-1
TGCAGCGTCGCTACACGGAGTCTCAACTACGAGCAGTACTTC
CSVATRSLNYEQYF
>17|TRBJ2-2|.|few|TRBV5-1
TGCGCCAGCAGCCTGGGCCCCTCAGCCTTTAACACCGGGGAGCTGTTTTTT
CASSLGPSAFNTGELFF
>15|TRBJ1-4|TRBD1|.|TRBV9
TGTGCCAGCAGCCCCCGGGCTACGACAGGGGAAAAACTGTTTTTT
CASSPRATTGEKLFF
>13|TRBJ2-7|.|.|TRBV27
TGTGCCAGCAGTTTGTCAGGGGTGGGCGAGCAGTACTTC
CASSLSGVGEQYF
>16|TRBJ2-6|TRBD1|.|TRBV7-9
TGTGCCAGCAGCCATAACAGGGGCCCCGGGGCCAACGTCCTGACTTTC
CASSHNRGPGANVLTF
>15|TRBJ2-5|.|.|TRBV5-1
TGCGCCAGCAGCCCAGGGACAAGGGGAGGGGAGACCCAGTACTTC
CASSPGTRGGETQYF
>16|TRBJ1-2|.|.|TRBV9
TGTGCCAGCACCGAGGGAGGGGCTCCTGGGAAGTATGGCTACACCTTC
CASTEGGAPGKYGYTF
>15|TRBJ2-5|TRBD2|.|TRBV15
TGTGCCACCAGCAGAGATCTGGCGGGAGAAGAGACCCAGTACTTC
CATSRDLAGEETQYF
>14|TRBJ1-2|.|.|TRBV2
TGTGCCAGCAGCCCGGGGGCGGGGATTGATGGCTACACCTTC
CASSPGAGIDGYTF
>13|TRBJ2-3|.|.|TRBV10-2
TGCGCCAGCAGGGGGGTCTCCACAGATACGCAGTATTTT
CASRGVSTDTQYF
>15|TRBJ2-3|TRBD2|.|TRBV6-5
TGTGCCAGCCGCGGCGGGCTAGCGGGATGGGATACGCAGTATTTT
CASRGGLAGWDTQYF